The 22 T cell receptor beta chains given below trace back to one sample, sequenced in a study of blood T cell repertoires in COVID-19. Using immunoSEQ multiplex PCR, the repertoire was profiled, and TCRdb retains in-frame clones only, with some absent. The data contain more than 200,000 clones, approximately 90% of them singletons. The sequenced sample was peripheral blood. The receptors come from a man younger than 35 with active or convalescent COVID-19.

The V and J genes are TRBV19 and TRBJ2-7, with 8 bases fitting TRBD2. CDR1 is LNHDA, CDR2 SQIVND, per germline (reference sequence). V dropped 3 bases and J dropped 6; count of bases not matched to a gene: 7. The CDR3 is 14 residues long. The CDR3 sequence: CASSMLAGGVEQYF. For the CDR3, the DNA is TGTGCCAGTAGTATGCTAGCGGGCGGAGTCGAGCAGTACTTC.

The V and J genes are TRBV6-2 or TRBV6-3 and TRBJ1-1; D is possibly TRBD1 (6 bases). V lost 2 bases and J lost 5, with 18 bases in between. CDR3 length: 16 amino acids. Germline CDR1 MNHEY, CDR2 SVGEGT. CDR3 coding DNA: TGTGCCAGCAGTTACAACCAGGGGCCGCAGTATACTGAAGCTTTCTTT. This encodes CASSYNQGPQYTEAFF.

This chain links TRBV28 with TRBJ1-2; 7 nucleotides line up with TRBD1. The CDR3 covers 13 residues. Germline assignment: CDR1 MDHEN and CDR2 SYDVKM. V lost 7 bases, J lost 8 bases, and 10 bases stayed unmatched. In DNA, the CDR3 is TGTGCCAGCACCGCTACAGGGGCGGAAGGCTACACCTTC. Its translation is CASTATGAEGYTF.

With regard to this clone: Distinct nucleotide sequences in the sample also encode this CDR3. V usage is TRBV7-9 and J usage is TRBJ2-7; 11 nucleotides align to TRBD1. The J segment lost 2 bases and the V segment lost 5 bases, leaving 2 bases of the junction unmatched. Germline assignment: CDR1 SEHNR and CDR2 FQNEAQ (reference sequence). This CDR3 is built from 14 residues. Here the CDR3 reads CASSAGQGAYEQYF. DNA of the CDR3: TGTGCCAGCAGCGCGGGACAGGGGGCCTACGAGCAGTACTTC.

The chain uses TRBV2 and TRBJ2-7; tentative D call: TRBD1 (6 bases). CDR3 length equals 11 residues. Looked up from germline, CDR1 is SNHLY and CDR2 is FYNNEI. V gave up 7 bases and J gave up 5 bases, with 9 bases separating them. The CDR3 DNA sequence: TGTGCCAGCAACAGGGCCCACGAGCAGTACTTC. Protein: CASNRAHEQYF.

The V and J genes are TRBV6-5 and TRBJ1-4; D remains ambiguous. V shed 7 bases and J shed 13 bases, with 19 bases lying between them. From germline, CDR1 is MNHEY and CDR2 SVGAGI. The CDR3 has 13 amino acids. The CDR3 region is CASTIRRRSRLFF. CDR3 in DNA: TGTGCCAGCACTATACGACGCAGGTCGAGACTGTTTTTT.

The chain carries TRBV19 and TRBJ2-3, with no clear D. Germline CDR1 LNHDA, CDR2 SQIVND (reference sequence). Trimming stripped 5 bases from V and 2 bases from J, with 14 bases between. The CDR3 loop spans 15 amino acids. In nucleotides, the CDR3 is TGTGCCAGTAGTGGTTGGGCCTCCACCACAGATACGCAGTATTTT. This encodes CASSGWASTTDTQYF.

The CDR3 DNA follows: TGCGCCAGCAGTCAATCAGTCTCGGGGAACACTGAAGCTTTCTTT. The encoded protein is CASSQSVSGNTEAFF. The chain has TRBV23-1 and TRBJ1-1; D call uncertain. TRBV23-1 counts as an open reading frame of uncertain function. The V and J ends lost 0 bases and 1 base respectively, with 9 bases between them. There are 15 residues in the CDR3.

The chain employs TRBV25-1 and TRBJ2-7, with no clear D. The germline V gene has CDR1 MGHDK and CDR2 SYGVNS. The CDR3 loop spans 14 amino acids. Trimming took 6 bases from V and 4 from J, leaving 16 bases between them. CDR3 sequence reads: CASSPTTLSYEQYF. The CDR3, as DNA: TGTGCCAGCAGCCCCACCACGTTGAGTTACGAGCAGTACTTC.

CDR3 region: CASSSRTGEGYEQYF. In DNA form, the CDR3 reads TGTGCCAGCAGTAGCCGGACGGGCGAGGGCTACGAGCAGTACTTC. This chain uses TRBV2 with TRBJ2-7; D possibly corresponds to TRBD2 (5 bases). The V gene lost 5 bases and the J gene lost 3 bases, with 17 bases spanning the gap. Germline V gives CDR1 SNHLY, CDR2 FYNNEI. The length of the CDR3 is 15 residues.

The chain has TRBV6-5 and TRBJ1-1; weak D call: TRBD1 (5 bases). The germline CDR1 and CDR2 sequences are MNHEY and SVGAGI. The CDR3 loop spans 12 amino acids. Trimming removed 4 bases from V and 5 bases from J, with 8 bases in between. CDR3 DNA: TGTGCCAGCAGTTTAAGGGGAACTGAAGCTTTCTTT. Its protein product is CASSLRGTEAFF.

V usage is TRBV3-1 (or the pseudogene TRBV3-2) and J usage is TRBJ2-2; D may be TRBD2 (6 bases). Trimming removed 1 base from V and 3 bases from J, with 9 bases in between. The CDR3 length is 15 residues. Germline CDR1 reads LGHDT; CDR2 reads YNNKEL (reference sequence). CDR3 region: CASSQGGVDTGELFF. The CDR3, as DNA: TGTGCCAGCAGCCAAGGCGGGGTGGACACCGGGGAGCTGTTTTTT.

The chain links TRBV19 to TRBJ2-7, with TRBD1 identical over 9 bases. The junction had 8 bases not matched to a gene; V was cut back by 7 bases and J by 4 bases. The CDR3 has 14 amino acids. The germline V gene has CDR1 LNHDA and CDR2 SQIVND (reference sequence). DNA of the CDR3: TGTGCCAGTATGGGCGGGACAGGGAGGTACGAGCAGTACTTC. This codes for CASMGGTGRYEQYF.

Here the CDR3 reads CASSSLAGGPTGEQYF. The CDR3 DNA reads TGCGCCAGCAGCTCGCTAGCGGGAGGGCCAACTGGCGAGCAGTACTTC. The chain carries TRBV5-1 and TRBJ2-7, with 12 bases identical to TRBD2. The CDR3 is 16 residues long. J gave up 6 bases and V 3 bases, and 10 bases lay outside the gene matches. The germline gives CDR1 SGHRS, CDR2 YFSETQ.

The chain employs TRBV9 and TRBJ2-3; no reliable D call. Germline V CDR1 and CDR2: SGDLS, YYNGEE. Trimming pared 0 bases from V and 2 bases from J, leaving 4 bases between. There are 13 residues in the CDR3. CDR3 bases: TGTGCCAGCAGCGTAGACTACACAGATACGCAGTATTTT. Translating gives CASSVDYTDTQYF. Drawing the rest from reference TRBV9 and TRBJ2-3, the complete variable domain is DSGVTQTPKHLITATGQRVTLRCSPRSGDLSVYWYQQSLDQGLQFLIQYYNGEERAKGNILERFSAQQFPDLHSELNLSSLELGDSALYFCASSVDYTDTQYFGPGTRLTVL.

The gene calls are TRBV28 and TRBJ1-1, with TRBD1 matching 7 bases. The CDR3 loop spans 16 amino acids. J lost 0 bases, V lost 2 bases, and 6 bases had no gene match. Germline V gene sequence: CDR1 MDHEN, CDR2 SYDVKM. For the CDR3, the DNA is TGTGCCAGCAGTTTACAGGGGGATCTGATGAACACTGAAGCTTTCTTT. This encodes CASSLQGDLMNTEAFF.

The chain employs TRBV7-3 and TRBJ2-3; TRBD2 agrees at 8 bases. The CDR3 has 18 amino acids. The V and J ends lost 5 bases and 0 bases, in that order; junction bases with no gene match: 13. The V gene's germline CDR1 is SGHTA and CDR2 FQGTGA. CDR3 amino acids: CASSPRASGGFSTDTQYF. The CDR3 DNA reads TGTGCCAGCAGCCCCAGAGCCTCGGGGGGGTTCAGCACAGATACGCAGTATTTT. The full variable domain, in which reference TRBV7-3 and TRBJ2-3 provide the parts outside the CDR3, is GAGVSQTPSNKVTEKGKYVELRCDPISGHTALYWYRQSLGQGPEFLIYFQGTGAADDSGLPNDRFFAVRPEGSVSTLKIQRTERGDSAVYLCASSPRASGGFSTDTQYFGPGTRLTVL.

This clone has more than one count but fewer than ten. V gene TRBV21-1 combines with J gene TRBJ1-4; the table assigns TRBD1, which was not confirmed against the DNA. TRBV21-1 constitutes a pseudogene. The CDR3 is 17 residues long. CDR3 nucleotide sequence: TGTGCCAGCACCCAAAGGGGATCTCCTGGGACTAATGAAAAACTGTTTTTT. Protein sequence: CASTQRGSPGTNEKLFF.

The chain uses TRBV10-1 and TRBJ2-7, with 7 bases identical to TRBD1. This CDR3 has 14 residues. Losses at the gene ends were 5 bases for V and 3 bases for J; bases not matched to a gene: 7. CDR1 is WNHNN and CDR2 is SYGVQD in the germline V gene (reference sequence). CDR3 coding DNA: TGCGCCAGCAGTCAATTCCGGGACAGCTACGAGCAGTACTTC. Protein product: CASSQFRDSYEQYF.

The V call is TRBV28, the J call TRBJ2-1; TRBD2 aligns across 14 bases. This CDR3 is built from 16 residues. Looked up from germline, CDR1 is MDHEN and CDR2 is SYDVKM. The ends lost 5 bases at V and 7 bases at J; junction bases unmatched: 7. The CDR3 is CASSPGTSGSGNEQFF. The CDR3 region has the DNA TGTGCCAGCAGTCCCGGGACTAGCGGGAGTGGTAATGAGCAGTTCTTC. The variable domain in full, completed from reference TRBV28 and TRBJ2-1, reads DVKVTQSSRYLVKRTGEKVFLECVQDMDHENMFWYRQDPGLGLRLIYFSYDVKMKEKGDIPEGYSVSREKKERFSLILESASTNQTSMYLCASSPGTSGSGNEQFFGPGTRLTVL.

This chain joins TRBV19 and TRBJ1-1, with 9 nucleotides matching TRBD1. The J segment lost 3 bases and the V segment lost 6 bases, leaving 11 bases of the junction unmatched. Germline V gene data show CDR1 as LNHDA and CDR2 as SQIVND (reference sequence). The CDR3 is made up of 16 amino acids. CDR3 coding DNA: TGTGCCAGTAGGATGATACAGGGGGCGCGGGACACTGAAGCTTTCTTT. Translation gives CASRMIQGARDTEAFF.

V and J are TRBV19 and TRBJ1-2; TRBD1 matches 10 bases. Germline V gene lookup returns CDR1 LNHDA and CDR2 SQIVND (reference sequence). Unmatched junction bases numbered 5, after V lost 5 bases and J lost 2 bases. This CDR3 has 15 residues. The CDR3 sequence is CASSLGGQGNYGYTF. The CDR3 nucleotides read TGTGCCAGTAGTCTAGGGGGACAGGGGAACTATGGCTACACCTTC. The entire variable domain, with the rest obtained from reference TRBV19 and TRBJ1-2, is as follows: DGGITQSPKYLFRKEGQNVTLSCEQNLNHDAMYWYRQDPGQGLRLIYYSQIVNDFQKGDIAEGYSVSREKKESFPLTVTSAQKNPTAFYLCASSLGGQGNYGYTFGSGTRLTVV.